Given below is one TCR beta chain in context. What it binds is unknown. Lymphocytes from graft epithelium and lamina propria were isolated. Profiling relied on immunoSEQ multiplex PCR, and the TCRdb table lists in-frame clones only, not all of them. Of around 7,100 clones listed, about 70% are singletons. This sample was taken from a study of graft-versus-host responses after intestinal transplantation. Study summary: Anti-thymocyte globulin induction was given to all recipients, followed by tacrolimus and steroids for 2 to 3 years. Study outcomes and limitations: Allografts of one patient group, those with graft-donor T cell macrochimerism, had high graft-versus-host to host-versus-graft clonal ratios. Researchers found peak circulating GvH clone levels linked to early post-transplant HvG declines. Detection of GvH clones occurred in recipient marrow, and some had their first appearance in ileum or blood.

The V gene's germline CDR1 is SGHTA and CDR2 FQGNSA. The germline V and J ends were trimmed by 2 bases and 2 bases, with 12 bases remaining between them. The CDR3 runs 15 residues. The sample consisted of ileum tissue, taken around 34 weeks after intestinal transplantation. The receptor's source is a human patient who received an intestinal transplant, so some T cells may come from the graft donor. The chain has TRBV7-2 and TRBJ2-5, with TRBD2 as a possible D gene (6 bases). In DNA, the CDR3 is TGTGCCAGCAGCTTAATGACTAGAAGGCAAGAGACCCAGTACTTC. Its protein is CASSLMTRRQETQYF.